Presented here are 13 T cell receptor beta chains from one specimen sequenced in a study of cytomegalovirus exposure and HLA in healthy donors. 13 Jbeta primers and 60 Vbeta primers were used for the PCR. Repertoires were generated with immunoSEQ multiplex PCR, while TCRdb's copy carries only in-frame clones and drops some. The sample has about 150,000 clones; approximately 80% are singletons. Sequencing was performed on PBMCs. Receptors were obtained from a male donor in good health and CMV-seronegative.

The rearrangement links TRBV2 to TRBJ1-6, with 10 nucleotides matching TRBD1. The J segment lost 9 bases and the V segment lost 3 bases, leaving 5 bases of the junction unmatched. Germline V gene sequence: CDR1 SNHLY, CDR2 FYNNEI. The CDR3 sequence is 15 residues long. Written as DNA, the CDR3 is TGTGCCAGCAGTGACCTCGACAGGGGGCGTTCACCCCTCCACTTT. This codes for CASSDLDRGRSPLHF.

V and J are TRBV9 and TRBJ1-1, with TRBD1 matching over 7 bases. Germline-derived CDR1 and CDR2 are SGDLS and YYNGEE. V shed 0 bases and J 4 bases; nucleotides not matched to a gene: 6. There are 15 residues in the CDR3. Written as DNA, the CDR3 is TGTGCCAGCAGCGTAGACGGGACAGTGAGCACTGAAGCTTTCTTT. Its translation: CASSVDGTVSTEAFF.

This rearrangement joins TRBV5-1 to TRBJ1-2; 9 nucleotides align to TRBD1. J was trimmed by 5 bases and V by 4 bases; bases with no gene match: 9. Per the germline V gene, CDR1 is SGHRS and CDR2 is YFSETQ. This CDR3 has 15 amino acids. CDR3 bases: TGCGCCAGCAGCCCTCGGGACAGGGAATCTTATGGCTACACCTTC. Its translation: CASSPRDRESYGYTF. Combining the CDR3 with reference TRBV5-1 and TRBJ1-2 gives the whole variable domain KAGVTQTPRYLIKTRGQQVTLSCSPISGHRSVSWYQQTPGQGLQFLFEYFSETQRNKGNFPGRFSGRQFSNSRSEMNVSTLELGDSALYLCASSPRDRESYGYTFGSGTRLTVV.

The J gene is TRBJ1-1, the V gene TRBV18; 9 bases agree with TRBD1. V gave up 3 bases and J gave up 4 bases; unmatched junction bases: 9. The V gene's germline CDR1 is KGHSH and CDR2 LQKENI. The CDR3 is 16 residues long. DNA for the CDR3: TGTGCCAGCTCACCCATATCGACAGGGGGGGGCACTGAAGCTTTCTTT. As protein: CASSPISTGGGTEAFF. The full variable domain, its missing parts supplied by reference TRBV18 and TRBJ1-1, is NAGVMQNPRHLVRRRGQEARLRCSPMKGHSHVYWYRQLPEEGLKFMVYLQKENIIDESGMPKERFSAEFPKEGPSILRIQQVVRGDSAAYFCASSPISTGGGTEAFFGQGTRLTVV.

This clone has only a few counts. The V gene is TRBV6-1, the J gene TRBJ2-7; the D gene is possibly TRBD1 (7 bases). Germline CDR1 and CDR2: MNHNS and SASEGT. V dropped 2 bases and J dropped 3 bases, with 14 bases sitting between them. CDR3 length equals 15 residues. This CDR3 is CASSESQGGLYEQYF. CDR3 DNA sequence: TGTGCCAGCAGTGAATCCCAGGGGGGACTCTACGAGCAGTACTTC.

CDR3 DNA sequence: TGTGCCAGCAGCCCACAGCCCACCTACGAGCAGTACTTC. Protein product: CASSPQPTYEQYF. The chain is built from TRBV9 and TRBJ2-7; D unresolved. There are 13 residues in the CDR3. V shed 4 bases and J shed 2 bases, with 10 bases lying between them. CDR1 and CDR2 from the germline V gene are SGDLS and YYNGEE.

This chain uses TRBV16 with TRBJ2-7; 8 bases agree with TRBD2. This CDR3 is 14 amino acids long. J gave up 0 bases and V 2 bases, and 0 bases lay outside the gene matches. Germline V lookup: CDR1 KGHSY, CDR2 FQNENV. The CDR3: CASSQGTSSYEQYF. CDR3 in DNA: TGTGCCAGCAGCCAAGGGACTAGCTCCTACGAGCAGTACTTC. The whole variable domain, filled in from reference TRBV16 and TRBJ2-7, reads GEEVAQTPKHLVRGEGQKAKLYCAPIKGHSYVFWYQQVLKNEFKFLISFQNENVFDETGMPKERFSAKCLPNSPCSLEIQATKLEDSAVYFCASSQGTSSYEQYFGPGTRLTVT.

The CDR3 loop reads CASSPSMGGSYNEQFF. CDR3 in DNA: TGTGCCAGCTCACCAAGTATGGGGGGCTCCTACAATGAGCAGTTCTTC. This chain links TRBV18 with TRBJ2-1; TRBD2 might be the D (6 bases). CDR1 is KGHSH and CDR2 is LQKENI in the germline V gene. The germline V and J ends were trimmed by 2 bases and 0 bases, with 11 bases remaining between them. The CDR3 sequence is 16 residues long.

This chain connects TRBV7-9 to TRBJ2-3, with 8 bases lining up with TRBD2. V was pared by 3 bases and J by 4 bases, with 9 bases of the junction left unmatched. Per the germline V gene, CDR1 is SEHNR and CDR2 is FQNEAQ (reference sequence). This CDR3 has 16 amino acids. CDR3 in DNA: TGTGCCAGCAGCTTTTACGGGAGGGCCCTCCCAGATACGCAGTATTTT. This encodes CASSFYGRALPDTQYF.

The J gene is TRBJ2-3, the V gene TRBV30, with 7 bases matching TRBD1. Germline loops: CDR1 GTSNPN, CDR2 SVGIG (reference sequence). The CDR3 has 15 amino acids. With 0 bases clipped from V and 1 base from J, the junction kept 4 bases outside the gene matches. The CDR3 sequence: CAWSVPGQRTDTQYF. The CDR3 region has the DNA TGTGCCTGGAGTGTACCGGGACAGCGCACAGATACGCAGTATTTT.

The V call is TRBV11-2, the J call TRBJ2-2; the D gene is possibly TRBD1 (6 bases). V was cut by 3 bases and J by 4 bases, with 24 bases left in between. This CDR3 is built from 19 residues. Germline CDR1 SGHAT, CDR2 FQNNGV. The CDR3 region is CASSFKLGGQIPATGELFF. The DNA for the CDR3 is TGTGCCAGCAGCTTTAAATTAGGGGGTCAGATTCCGGCCACCGGGGAGCTGTTTTTT. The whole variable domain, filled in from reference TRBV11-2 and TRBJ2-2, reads EAGVAQSPRYKIIEKRQSVAFWCNPISGHATLYWYQQILGQGPKLLIQFQNNGVVDDSQLPKDRFSAERLKGVDSTLKIQPAKLEDSAVYLCASSFKLGGQIPATGELFFGEGSRLTVL.

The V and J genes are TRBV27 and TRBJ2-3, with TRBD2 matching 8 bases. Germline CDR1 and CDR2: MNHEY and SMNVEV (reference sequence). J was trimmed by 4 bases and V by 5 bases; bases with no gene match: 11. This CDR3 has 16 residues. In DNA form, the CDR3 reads TGTGCCAGCAGTCCCTGGGTAGCGGGAAGCTCAGATACGCAGTATTTT. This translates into CASSPWVAGSSDTQYF.

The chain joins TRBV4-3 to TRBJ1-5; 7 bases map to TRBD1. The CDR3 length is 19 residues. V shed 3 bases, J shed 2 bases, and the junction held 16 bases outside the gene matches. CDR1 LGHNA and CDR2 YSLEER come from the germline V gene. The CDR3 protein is CASSQGGQETFNGNQPQHF. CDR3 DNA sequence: TGCGCCAGCAGCCAGGGAGGACAGGAGACCTTCAATGGCAATCAGCCCCAGCATTTT.